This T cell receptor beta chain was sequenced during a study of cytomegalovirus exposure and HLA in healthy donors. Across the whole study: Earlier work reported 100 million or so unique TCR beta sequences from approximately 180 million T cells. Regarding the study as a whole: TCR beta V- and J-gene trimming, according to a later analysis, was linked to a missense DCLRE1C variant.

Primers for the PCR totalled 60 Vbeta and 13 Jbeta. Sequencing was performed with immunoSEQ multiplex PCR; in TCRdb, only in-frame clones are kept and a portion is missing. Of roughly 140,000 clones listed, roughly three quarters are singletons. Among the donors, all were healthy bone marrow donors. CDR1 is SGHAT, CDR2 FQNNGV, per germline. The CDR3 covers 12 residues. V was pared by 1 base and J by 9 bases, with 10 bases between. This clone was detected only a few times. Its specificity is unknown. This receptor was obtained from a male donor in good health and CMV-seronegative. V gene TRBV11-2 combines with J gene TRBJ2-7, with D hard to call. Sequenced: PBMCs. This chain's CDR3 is CASSLVSSRQYF. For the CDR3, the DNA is TGTGCCAGCAGCTTAGTTAGCTCGCGGCAGTACTTC.